In this sample, the clone carrying this T cell receptor beta chain turned up a few times. The CDR3 is made up of 13 amino acids. Germline V gene data show CDR1 as ENHRY and CDR2 as SYGVKD. Trimming stripped 6 bases from V and 3 bases from J, with 11 bases between. The sample belongs to a study of blood T cell repertoires in COVID-19. Study information: The samples span acute and convalescent COVID-19 from the United States, Italy and Spain. PBMCs, B-cell-depleted T cells, or T cells provided the cDNA or gDNA that made up the material.

Per the original methods: Amplification of reference gene primers provided the estimated nucleated cell counts. Assay used: immunoSEQ multiplex PCR; TCRdb lists only in-frame clones, some missing. For V, J and clone size, that table is used; D and trimming come from the DNA. Among roughly 250,000 clones, 88% were seen once, and the ten largest hold just under 0.8%. The sample comprised peripheral blood. This receptor was identified in a woman in her twenties or thirties with acute or convalescent COVID-19. The chain joins TRBV10-3 to TRBJ1-2; a possible D gene is TRBD1 (6 bases). The CDR3 DNA follows: TGTGCCATCAGCGAACAGGGAGACTATGGCTACACCTTC. It codes for CAISEQGDYGYTF.